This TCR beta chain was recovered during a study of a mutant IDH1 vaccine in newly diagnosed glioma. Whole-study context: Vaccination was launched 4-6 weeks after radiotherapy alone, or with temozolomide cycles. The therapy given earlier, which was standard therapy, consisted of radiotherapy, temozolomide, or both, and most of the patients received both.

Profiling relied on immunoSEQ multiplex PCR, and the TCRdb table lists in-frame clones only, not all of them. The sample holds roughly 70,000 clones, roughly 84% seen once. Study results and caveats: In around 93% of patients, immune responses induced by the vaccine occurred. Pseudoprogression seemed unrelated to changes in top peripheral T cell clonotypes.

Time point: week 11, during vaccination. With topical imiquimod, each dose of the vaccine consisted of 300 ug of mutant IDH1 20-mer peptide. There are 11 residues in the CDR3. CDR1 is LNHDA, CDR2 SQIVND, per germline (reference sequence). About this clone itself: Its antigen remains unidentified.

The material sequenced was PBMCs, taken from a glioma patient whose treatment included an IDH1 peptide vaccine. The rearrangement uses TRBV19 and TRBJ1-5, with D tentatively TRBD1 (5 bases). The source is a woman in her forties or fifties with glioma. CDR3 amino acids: CGSGRNQPQHF. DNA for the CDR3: TGTGGCTCGGGGCGCAATCAGCCCCAGCATTTT.